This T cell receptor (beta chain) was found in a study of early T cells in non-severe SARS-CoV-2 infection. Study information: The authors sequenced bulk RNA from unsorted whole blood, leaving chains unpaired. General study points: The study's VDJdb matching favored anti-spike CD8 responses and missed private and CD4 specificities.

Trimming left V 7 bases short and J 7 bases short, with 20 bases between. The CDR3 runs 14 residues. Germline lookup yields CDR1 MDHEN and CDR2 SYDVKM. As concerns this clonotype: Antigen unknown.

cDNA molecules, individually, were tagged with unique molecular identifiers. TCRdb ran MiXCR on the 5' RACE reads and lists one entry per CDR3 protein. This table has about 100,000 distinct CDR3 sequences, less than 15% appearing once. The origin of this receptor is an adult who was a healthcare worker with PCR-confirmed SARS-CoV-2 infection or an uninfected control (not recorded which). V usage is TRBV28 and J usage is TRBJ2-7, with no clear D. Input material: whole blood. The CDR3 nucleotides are TGTGCCAGCACCCCGAGGAACTTTCTGAATGAGCAGTACTTC. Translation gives CASTPRNFLNEQYF.